This T cell receptor (beta chain) was captured by sequencing in a study of blood T cells in healthy people across ages. CDR3 length: 15 amino acids. The V gene's germline CDR1 is KGHSH and CDR2 LQKENI. Using a J-beta primer mix together with a sample-barcoded 5' primer, a second PCR was run for roughly 7 to 12 cycles. TCRdb reanalysed the 5' RACE reads using MiXCR and keeps one entry per CDR3 protein. The sample records 500,000 to 550,000 distinct CDR3 sequences, under 30% being singletons. The same sample was also studied in work on T cells of mothers and their children.

This rearrangement joins TRBV18 to TRBJ2-5; 9 nucleotides align to TRBD1. The J call may be in error: the DNA end matches TRBJ2-7 better. Sequenced: blood. This clonotype was obtained from a boy younger than 18 in good health. CDR3: CASSLMGQGSGEQYF. Written as DNA, the CDR3 is TGTGCCAGCTCTTTAATGGGACAGGGATCAGGCGAGCAGTACTTC.